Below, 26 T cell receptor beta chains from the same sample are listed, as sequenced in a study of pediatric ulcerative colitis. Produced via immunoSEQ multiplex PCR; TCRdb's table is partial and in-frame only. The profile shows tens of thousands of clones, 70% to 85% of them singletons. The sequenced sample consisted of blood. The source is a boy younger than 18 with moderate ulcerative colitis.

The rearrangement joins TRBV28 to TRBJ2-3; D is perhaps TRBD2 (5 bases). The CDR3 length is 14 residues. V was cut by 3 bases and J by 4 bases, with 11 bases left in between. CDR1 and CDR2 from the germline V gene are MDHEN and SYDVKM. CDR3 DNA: TGTGCCAGCAGTTTGGGTGGGGAGTCAGATACGCAGTATTTT. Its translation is CASSLGGESDTQYF.

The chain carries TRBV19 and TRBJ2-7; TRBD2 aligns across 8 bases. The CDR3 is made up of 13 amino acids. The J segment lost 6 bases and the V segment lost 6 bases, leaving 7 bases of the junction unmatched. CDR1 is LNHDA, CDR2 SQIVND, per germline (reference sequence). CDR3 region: CASSSGLGSEQYF. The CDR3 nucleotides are TGTGCCAGTAGCTCGGGACTAGGATCCGAGCAGTACTTC.

CDR3 nucleotides: TGTGCCAGCAGCTTAGGAGGAGAGGGCTATGGCTACACCTTC. Translated, it gives CASSLGGEGYGYTF. V usage is TRBV7-6 and J usage is TRBJ1-2; unclear D gene. Germline loops: CDR1 SGHVS, CDR2 FNYEAQ. V lost 1 base, J lost 4 bases, and 10 bases lay in between. The CDR3 spans 14 residues.

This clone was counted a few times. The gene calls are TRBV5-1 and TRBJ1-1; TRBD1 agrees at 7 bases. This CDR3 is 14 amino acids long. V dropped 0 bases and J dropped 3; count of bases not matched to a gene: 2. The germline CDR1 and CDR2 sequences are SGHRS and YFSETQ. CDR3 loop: CASSLGGGYTEAFF. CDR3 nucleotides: TGCGCCAGCAGCTTGGGAGGGGGCTACACTGAAGCTTTCTTT.

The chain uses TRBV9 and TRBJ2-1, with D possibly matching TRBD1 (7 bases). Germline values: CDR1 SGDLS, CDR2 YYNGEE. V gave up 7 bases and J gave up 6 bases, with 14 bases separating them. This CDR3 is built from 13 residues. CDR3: CASDQGGVNEQFF. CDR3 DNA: TGTGCCAGCGACCAGGGGGGAGTCAATGAGCAGTTCTTC.

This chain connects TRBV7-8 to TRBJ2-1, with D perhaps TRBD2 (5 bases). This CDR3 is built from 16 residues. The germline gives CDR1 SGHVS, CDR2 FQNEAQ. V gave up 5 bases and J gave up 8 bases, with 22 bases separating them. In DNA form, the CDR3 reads TGTGCCAGCAGCCTCCGAGTCGGGCTAGCATTGGATGAGCAGTTCTTC. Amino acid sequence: CASSLRVGLALDEQFF.

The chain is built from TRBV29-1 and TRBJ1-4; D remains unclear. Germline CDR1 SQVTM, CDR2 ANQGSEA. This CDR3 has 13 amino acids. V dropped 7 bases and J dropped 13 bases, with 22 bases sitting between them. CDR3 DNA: TGCAGCGCCGAGGACGGACTAATGAAAGGACTGTTTTTT. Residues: CSAEDGLMKGLFF.

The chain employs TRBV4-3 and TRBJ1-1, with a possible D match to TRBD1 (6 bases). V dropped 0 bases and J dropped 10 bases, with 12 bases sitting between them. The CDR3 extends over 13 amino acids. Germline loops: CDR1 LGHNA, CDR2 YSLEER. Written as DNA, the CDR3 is TGCGCCAGCAGCCAAGAACTCAGGGGATCAGCTTTCTTT. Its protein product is CASSQELRGSAFF.

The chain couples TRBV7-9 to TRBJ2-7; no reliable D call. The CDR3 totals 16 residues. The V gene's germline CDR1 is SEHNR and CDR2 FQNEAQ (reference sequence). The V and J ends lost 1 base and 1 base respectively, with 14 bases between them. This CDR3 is CASSLGSRMPSYEQYF. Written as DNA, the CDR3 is TGTGCCAGCAGCTTAGGTTCCCGCATGCCTTCCTACGAGCAGTACTTC.

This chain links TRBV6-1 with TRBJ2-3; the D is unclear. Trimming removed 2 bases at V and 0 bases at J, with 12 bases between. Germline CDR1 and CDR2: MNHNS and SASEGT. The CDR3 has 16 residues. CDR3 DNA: TGTGCCAGCAGTGAATTCCCGGACCCTAGCACAGATACGCAGTATTTT. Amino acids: CASSEFPDPSTDTQYF.

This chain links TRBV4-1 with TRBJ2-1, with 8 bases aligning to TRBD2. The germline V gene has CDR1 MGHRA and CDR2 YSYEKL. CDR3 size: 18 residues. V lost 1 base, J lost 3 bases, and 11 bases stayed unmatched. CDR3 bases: TGCGCCAGCAGCCAAGGGAGGGGCGGGGGGTCCCGCTACAATGAGCAGTTCTTC. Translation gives CASSQGRGGGSRYNEQFF.

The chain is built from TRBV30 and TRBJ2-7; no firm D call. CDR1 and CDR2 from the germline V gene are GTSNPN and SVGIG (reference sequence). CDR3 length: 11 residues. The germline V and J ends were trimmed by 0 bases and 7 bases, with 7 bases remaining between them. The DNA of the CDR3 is TGTGCCTGGAGTGTATATGGGGAGCAGTACTTC. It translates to CAWSVYGEQYF.

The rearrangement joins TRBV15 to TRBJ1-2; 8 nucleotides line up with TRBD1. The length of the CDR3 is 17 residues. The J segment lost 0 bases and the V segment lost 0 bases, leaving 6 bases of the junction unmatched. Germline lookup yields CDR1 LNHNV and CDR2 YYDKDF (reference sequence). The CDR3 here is CATSREQGEGANYGYTF. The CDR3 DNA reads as TGTGCCACCAGCAGAGAACAGGGGGAAGGGGCTAACTATGGCTACACCTTC.

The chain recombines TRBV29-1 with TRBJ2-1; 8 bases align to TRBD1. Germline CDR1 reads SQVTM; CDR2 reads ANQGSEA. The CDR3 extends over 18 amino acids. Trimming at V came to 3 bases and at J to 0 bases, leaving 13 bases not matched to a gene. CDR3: CSVESSTGALSSYNEQFF. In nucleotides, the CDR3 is TGCAGCGTTGAGTCATCGACAGGGGCTTTAAGCTCCTACAATGAGCAGTTCTTC.

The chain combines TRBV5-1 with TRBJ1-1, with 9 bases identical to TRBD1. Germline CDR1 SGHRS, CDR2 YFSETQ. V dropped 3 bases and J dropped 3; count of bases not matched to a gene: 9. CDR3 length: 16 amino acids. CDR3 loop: CASSSQGARRDTEAFF. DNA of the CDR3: TGCGCCAGCAGCTCACAGGGGGCTAGGCGGGACACTGAAGCTTTCTTT.

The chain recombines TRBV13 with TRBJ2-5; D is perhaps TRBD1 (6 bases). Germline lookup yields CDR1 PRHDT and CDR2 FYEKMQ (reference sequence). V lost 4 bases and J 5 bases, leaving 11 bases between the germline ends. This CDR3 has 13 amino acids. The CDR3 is CASSSRGYETQYF. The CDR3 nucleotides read TGTGCCAGCAGCTCCAGGGGATATGAGACCCAGTACTTC.

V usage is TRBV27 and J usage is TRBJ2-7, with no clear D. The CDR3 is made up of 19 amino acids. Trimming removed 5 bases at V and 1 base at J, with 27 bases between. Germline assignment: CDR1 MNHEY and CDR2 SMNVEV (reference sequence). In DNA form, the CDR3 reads TGTGCCAGCAGTCCCCGCGAAATGTTTCCGTTTGGGATATCCTACGAGCAGTACTTC. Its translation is CASSPREMFPFGISYEQYF.

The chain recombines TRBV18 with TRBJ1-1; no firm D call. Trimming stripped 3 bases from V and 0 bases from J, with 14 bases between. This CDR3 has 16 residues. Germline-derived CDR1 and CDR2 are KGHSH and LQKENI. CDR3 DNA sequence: TGTGCCAGCTCACCGTCGGGCAGAGCCATGAACACTGAAGCTTTCTTT. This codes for CASSPSGRAMNTEAFF.

The CDR3 DNA is TGCAGCGTTGTTGGGGGGTTGGGGGCCAAAAACATTCAGTACTTC. Protein sequence: CSVVGGLGAKNIQYF. The rearrangement joins TRBV29-1 to TRBJ2-4; a weak D match, TRBD2 (6 bases). CDR1 and CDR2 (germline): SQVTM, ANQGSEA. Trimming took off 4 bases at V and 1 base at J, with 14 bases between the two ends. The CDR3 has 15 residues.

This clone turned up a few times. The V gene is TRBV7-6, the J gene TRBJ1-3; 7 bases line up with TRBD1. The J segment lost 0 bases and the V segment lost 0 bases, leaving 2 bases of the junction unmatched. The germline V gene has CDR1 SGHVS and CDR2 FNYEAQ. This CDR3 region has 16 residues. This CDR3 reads CASSLARTGSGNTIYF. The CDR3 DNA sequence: TGTGCCAGCAGCTTAGCGAGGACAGGCTCTGGAAACACCATATATTTT.

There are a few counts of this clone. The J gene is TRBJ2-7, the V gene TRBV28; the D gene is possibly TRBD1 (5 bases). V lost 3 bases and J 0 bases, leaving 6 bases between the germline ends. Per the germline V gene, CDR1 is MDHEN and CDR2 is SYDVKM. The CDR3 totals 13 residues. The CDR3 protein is CASSLTVSYEQYF. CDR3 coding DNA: TGTGCCAGCAGTTTGACAGTCTCCTACGAGCAGTACTTC.

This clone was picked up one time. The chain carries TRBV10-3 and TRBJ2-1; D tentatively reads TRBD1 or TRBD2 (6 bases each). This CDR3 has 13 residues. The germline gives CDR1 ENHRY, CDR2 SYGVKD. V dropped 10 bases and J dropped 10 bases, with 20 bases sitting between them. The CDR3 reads CANQPDGGLEQFF. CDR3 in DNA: TGTGCCAACCAACCCGACGGGGGCCTCGAGCAGTTCTTC.

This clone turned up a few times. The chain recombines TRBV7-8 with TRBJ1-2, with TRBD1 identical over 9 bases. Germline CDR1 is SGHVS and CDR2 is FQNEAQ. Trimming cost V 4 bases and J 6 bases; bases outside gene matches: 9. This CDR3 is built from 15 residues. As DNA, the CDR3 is TGTGCCAGCAGCTCAGGACAGGGGAGTTGGGATGGCTACACCTTC. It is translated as CASSSGQGSWDGYTF.

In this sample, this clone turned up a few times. The CDR3 nucleotides read TGTGCCAGCAGCTTAAGTCGTACAGGGGACACTGAAGCTTTCTTT. Encoded protein: CASSLSRTGDTEAFF. The V gene is TRBV7-8, the J gene TRBJ1-1, with 7 bases matching TRBD1. The CDR3 runs 15 residues. The V segment lost 2 bases and the J segment 3 bases; nucleotides outside the gene matches: 6. Germline assignment: CDR1 SGHVS and CDR2 FQNEAQ.

CDR3 in amino acids: CATSRGTTSDTQYF. CDR3 coding DNA: TGTGCCACCAGCCGCGGGACAACGTCAGATACGCAGTATTTT. The rearrangement links TRBV15 to TRBJ2-3; either TRBD1 or TRBD2 may supply D (6 bases each). Trimming removed 5 bases from V and 4 bases from J, with 13 bases in between. Germline-derived CDR1 and CDR2 are LNHNV and YYDKDF (reference sequence). CDR3 length: 14 amino acids.

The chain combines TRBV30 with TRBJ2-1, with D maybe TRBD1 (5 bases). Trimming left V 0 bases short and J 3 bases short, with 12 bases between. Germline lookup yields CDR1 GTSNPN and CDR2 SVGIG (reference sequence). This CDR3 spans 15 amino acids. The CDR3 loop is CAWSVRGPFYNEQFF. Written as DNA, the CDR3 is TGTGCCTGGAGTGTTAGGGGCCCCTTCTACAATGAGCAGTTCTTC. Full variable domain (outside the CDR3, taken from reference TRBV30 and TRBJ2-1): SQTIHQWPATLVQPVGSPLSLECTVEGTSNPNLYWYRQAAGRGLQLLFYSVGIGQISSEVPQNLSASRPQDRQFILSSKKLLLSDSGFYLCAWSVRGPFYNEQFFGPGTRLTVL.